This entry is about one T cell receptor beta chain. The treatment is: preoperative locoregional IRX-2 cytokine immunotherapy. Patients received preoperative, locoregional IRX-2 cytokine immunotherapy in a phase Ib study. These data are taken from a study of preoperative IRX-2 immunotherapy in early breast cancer. The method was immunoSEQ multiplex PCR; TCRdb's version includes in-frame clones alone and lacks a portion of them. This sample has over 60,000 clones, with roughly 95% found just once. In germline, CDR1 is MDHEN, CDR2 SYDVKM. The CDR3 loop spans 17 amino acids. V gave up 6 bases and J gave up 6 bases; unmatched junction bases: 17.

The J gene is TRBJ2-1, the V gene TRBV28; TRBD1 matches 7 bases. The receptor comes from a human donor with breast cancer. This material was collected from a patient treated with IRX-2 immunotherapy. This chain's CDR3 is CASSTKIRQGRGNEQFF. The CDR3 bases are TGTGCCAGCAGCACTAAGATCCGACAGGGTCGGGGCAATGAGCAGTTCTTC.